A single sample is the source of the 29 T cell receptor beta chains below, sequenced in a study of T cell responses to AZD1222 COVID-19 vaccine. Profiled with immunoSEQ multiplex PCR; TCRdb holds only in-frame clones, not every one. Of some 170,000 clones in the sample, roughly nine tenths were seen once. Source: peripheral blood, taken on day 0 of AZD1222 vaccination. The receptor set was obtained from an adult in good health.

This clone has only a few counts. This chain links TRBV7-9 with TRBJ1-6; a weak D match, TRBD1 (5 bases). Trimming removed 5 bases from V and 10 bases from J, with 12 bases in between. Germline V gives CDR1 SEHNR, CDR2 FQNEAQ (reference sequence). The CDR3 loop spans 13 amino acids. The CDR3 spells CASSIGGNSPLHF. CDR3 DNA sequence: TGTGCCAGCAGCATCGGGGGGAACTCACCCCTCCACTTT. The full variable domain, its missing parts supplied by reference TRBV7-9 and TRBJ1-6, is DTGVSQNPRHKITKRGQNVTFRCDPISEHNRLYWYRQTLGQGPEFLTYFQNEAQLEKSRLLSDRFSAERPKGSFSTLEIQRTEQGDSAMYLCASSIGGNSPLHFGNGTRLTVT.

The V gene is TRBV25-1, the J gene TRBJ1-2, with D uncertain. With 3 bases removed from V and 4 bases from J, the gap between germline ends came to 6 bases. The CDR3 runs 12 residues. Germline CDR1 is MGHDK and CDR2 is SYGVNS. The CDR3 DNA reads TGTGCCAGCAGTGATTCGACCTATGGCTACACCTTC. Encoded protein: CASSDSTYGYTF.

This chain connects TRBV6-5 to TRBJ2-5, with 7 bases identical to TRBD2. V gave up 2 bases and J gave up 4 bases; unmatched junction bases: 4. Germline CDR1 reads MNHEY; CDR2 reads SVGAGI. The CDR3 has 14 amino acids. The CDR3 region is CASSYGGSLETQYF. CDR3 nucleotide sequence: TGTGCCAGCAGTTACGGCGGGAGTTTAGAGACCCAGTACTTC.

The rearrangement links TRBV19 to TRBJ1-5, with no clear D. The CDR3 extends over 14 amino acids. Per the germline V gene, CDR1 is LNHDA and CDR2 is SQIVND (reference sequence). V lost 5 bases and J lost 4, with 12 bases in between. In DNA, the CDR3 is TGTGCCAGTAGTTCACGACAAAGGAATCAGCCCCAGCATTTT. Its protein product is CASSSRQRNQPQHF.

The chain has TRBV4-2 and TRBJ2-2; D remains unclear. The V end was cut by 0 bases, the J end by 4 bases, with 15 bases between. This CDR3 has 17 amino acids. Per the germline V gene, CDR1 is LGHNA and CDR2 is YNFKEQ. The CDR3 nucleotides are TGTGCCAGCAGCCAAGATCTCAGCAGGCGTTCCACCGGGGAGCTGTTTTTT. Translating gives CASSQDLSRRSTGELFF.

The CDR3 DNA follows: TGTGCCAGCAGCCCCCAAGGACAGGTAGCCTATGGCTACACCTTC. It is translated as CASSPQGQVAYGYTF. The rearrangement joins TRBV3-1 (or the pseudogene TRBV3-2) to TRBJ1-2, with 7 positions matching TRBD1. Germline V lookup: CDR1 LGHDT, CDR2 YNNKEL (reference sequence). The CDR3 totals 15 residues. With V trimmed by 4 bases and J by 4 bases, 9 bases remained unmatched.

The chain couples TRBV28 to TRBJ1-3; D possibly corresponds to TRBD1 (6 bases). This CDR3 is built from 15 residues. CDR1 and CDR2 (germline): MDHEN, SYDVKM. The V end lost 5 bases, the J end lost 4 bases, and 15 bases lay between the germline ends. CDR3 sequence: CASSTNRVVGNTIYF. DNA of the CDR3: TGTGCCAGCAGTACCAACAGGGTGGTCGGAAACACCATATATTTT.

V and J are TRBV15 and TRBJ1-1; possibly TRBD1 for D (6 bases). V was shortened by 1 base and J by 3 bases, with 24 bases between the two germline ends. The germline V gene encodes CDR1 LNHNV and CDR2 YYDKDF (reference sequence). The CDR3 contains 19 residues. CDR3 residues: CATSRAVRMSGARDTEAFF. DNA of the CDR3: TGTGCCACCAGCAGAGCAGTTCGAATGTCGGGGGCGCGGGACACTGAAGCTTTCTTT.

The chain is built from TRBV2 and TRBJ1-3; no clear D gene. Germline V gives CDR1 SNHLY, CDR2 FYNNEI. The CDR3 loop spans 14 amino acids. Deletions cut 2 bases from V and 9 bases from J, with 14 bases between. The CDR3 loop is CASSEQGGRTTIYF. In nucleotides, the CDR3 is TGTGCCAGCAGTGAACAAGGAGGCCGAACCACCATATATTTT.

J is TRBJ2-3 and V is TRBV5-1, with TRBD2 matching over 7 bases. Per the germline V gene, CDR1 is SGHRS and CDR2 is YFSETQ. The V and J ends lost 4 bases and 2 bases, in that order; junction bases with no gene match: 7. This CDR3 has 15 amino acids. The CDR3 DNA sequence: TGCGCCAGCAGCCTTTTGGGACTATTCACAGATACGCAGTATTTT. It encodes CASSLLGLFTDTQYF.

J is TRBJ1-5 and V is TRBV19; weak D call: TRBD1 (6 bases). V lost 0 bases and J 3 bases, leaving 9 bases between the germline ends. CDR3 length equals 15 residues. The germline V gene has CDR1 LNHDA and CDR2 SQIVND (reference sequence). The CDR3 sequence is CASSIDGQPNQPQHF. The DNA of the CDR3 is TGTGCCAGTAGTATAGACGGACAGCCCAATCAGCCCCAGCATTTT.

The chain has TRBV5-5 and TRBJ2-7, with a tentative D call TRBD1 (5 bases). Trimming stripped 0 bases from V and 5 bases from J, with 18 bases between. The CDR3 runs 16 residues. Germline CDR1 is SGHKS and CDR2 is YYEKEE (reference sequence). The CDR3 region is CASSLATGVTSNEQYF. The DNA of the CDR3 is TGTGCCAGCAGCTTGGCCACAGGCGTTACGTCGAACGAGCAGTACTTC.

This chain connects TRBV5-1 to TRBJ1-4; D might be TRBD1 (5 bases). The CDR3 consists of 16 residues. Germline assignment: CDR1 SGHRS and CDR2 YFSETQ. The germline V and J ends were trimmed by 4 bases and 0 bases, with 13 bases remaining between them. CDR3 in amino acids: CASSIREATTNEKLFF. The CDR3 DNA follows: TGCGCCAGCAGCATCAGGGAGGCGACAACTAATGAAAAACTGTTTTTT. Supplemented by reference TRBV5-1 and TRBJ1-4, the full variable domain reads KAGVTQTPRYLIKTRGQQVTLSCSPISGHRSVSWYQQTPGQGLQFLFEYFSETQRNKGNFPGRFSGRQFSNSRSEMNVSTLELGDSALYLCASSIREATTNEKLFFGSGTQLSVL.

CDR3 region: CASSLGGSRQGNQPQHF. The CDR3 DNA follows: TGTGCCAGCAGCTTAGGAGGGTCACGGCAGGGGAATCAGCCCCAGCATTTT. This chain uses TRBV11-2 with TRBJ1-5; a possible D gene is TRBD1 (6 bases). The CDR3 loop spans 17 amino acids. V was clipped by 1 base and J by 4 bases, with 17 bases between them. Germline CDR1 is SGHAT and CDR2 is FQNNGV.

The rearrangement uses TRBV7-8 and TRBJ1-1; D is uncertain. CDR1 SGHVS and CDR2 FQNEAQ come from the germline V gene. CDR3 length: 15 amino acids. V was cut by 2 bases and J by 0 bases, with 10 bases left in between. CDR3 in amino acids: CASSLRTSMNTEAFF. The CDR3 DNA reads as TGTGCCAGCAGCTTACGTACGAGTATGAACACTGAAGCTTTCTTT.

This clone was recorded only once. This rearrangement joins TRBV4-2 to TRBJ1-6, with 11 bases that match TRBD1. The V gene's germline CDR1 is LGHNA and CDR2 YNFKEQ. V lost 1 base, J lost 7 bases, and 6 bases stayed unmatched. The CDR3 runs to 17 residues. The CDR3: CASSQAGQGAGNSPLHF. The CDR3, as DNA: TGTGCCAGCAGCCAAGCCGGACAGGGGGCTGGGAATTCACCCCTCCACTTT.

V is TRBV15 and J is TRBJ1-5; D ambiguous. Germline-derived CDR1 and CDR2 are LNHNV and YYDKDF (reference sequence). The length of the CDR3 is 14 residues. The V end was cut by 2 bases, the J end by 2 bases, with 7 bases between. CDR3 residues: CATSRSQGNQPQHF. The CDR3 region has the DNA TGTGCCACCAGCAGATCCCAAGGCAATCAGCCCCAGCATTTT.

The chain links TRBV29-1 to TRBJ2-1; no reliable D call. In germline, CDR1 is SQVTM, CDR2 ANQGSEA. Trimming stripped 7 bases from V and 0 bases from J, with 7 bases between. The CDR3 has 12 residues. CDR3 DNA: TGCAGCGCGTCGTCCTCCTACAATGAGCAGTTCTTC. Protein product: CSASSSYNEQFF.

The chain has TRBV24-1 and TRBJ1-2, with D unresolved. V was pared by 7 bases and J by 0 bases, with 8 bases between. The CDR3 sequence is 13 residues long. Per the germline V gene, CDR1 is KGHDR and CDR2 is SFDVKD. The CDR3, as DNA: TGTGCCACCAGCAGACAAACTAACTATGGCTACACCTTC. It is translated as CATSRQTNYGYTF.

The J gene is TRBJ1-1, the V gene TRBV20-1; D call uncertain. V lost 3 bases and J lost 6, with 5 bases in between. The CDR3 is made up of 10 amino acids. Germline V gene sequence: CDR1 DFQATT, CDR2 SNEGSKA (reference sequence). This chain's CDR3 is CSARVAEAFF. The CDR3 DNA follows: TGCAGTGCTAGGGTCGCTGAAGCTTTCTTT.

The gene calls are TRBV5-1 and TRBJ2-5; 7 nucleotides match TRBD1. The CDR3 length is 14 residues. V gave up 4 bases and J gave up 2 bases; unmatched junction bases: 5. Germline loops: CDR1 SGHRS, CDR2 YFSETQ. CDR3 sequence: CASSPVRGQETQYF. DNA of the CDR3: TGCGCCAGCAGCCCGGTCAGGGGGCAAGAGACCCAGTACTTC.

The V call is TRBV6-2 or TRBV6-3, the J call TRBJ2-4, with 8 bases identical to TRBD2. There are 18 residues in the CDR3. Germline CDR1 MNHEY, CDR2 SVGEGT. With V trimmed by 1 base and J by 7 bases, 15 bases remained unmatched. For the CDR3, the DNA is TGTGCCAGCAGTTACTTGGACCCGACTCGGACTAGCTGGAACATTCAGTACTTC. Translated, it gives CASSYLDPTRTSWNIQYF.

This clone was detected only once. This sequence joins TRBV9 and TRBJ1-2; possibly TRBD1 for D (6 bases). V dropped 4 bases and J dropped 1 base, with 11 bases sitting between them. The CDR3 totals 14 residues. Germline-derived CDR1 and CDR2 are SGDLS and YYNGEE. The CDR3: CASSPGGLNYGYTF. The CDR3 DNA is TGTGCCAGCAGCCCGGGGGGCCTTAACTATGGCTACACCTTC.

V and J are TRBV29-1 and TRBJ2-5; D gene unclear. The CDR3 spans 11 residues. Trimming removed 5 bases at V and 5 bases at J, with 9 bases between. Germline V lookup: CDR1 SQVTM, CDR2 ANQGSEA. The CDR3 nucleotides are TGCAGCGTTTCTTTTGGGGAGACCCAGTACTTC. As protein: CSVSFGETQYF. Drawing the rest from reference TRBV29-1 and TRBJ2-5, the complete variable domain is SAVISQKPSRDICQRGTSLTIQCQVDSQVTMMFWYRQQPGQSLTLIATANQGSEATYESGFVIDKFPISRPNLTFSTLTVSNMSPEDSSIYLCSVSFGETQYFGPGTRLLVL.

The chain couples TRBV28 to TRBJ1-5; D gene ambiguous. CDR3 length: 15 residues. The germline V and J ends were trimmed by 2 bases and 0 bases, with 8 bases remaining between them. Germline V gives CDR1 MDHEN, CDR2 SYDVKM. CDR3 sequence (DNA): TGTGCCAGCAGTTTACCCTTTTTTAGCAATCAGCCCCAGCATTTT. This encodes CASSLPFFSNQPQHF. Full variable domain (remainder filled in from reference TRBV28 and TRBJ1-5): DVKVTQSSRYLVKRTGEKVFLECVQDMDHENMFWYRQDPGLGLRLIYFSYDVKMKEKGDIPEGYSVSREKKERFSLILESASTNQTSMYLCASSLPFFSNQPQHFGDGTRLSIL.

The CDR3 nucleotides read TGCAGTGCTCGGGCGTTAGAGACCCAGTACTTC. Its translation: CSARALETQYF. This chain connects TRBV20-1 to TRBJ2-5; D unresolved. CDR3 length equals 11 residues. Per germline, CDR1 DFQATT and CDR2 SNEGSKA (reference sequence). V shed 5 bases and J shed 4 bases, with 8 bases lying between them.

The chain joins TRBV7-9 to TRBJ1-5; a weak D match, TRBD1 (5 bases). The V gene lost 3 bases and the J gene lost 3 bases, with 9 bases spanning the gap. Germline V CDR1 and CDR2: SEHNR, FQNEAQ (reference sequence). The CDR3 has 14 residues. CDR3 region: CASSLQGYNQPQHF. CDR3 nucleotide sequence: TGTGCCAGCAGCTTGCAGGGATACAATCAGCCCCAGCATTTT.

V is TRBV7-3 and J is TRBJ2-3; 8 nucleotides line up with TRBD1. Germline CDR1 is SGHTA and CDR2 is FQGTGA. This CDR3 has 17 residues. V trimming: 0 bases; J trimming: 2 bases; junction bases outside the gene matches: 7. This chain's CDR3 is CASSLTPLTGDTDTQYF. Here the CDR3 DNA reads TGTGCCAGCAGCTTAACCCCTTTGACAGGGGACACAGATACGCAGTATTTT. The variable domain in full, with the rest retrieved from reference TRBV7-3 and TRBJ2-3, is GAGVSQTPSNKVTEKGKYVELRCDPISGHTALYWYRQSLGQGPEFLIYFQGTGAADDSGLPNDRFFAVRPEGSVSTLKIQRTERGDSAVYLCASSLTPLTGDTDTQYFGPGTRLTVL.

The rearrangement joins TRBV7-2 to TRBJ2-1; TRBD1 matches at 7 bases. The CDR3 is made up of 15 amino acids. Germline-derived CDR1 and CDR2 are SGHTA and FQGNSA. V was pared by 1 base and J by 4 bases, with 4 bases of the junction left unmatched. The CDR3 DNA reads TGTGCCAGCAGCTTAGGACGGACAGGATACAATGAGCAGTTCTTC. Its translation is CASSLGRTGYNEQFF.